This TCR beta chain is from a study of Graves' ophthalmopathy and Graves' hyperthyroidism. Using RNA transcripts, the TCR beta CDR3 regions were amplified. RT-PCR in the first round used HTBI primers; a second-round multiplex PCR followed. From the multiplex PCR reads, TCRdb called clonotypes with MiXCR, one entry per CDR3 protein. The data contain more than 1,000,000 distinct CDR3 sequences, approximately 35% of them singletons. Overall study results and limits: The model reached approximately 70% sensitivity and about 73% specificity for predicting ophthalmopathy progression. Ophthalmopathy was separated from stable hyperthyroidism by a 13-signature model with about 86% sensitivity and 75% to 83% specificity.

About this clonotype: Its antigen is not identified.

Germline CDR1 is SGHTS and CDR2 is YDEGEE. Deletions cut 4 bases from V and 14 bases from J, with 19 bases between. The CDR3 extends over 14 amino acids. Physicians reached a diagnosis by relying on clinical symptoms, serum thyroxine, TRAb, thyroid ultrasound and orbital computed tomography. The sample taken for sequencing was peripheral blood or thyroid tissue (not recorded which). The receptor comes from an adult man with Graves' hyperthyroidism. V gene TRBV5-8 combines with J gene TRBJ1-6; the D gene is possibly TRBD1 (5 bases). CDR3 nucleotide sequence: TGTGCCAGCAGCGGCGGGACGCAGCGGGGATCCCTCCACTTT. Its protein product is CASSGGTQRGSLHF.